These 25 T cell receptor beta chains originate from one sample sequenced in a study of cytomegalovirus exposure and HLA in healthy donors. PCR primers comprised 60 Vbeta and 13 Jbeta primers. Sequenced by immunoSEQ multiplex PCR; TCRdb stores in-frame clones only, minus some. This table has around 150,000 clones, 70% to 75% appearing once. The sequencing input was PBMCs. These receptors were collected from a man in his late teens or twenties in good health and CMV-seropositive.

This clone came up a few times. One junction end does not reproduce the germline sequence, and a read error may be involved. CDR3 sequence reads: CASSHTRHEAEF. The CDR3 DNA reads as TGTGCCAGCAGTCACACAAGACATGAAGCAGAATTT. The chain carries TRBV2 and TRBJ1-1; D is uncertain. Germline CDR1 and CDR2: SNHLY and FYNNEI. The CDR3 contains 12 residues.

The chain carries TRBV11-2 and TRBJ1-2; D possibly corresponds to TRBD1 (5 bases). Trimming pared 2 bases from V and 4 bases from J, leaving 14 bases between. The CDR3 loop spans 15 amino acids. Germline lookup yields CDR1 SGHAT and CDR2 FQNNGV. The CDR3 coding sequence is TGTGCCAGCAGCTTAAGGAGGGACCGCAGCTATGGCTACACCTTC. Amino acid sequence: CASSLRRDRSYGYTF.

The chain combines TRBV6-6 with TRBJ2-2, with D maybe TRBD2 (6 bases). Trimming shortened V by 2 bases and J by 1 base, and 11 bases separated the two germline ends. Germline V gene data show CDR1 as MNHNY and CDR2 as SVGAGI (reference sequence). The CDR3 has 16 residues. CDR3 in DNA: TGTGCCAGCAGTTACGGAGGGCAGGGGAACACCGGGGAGCTGTTTTTT. It encodes CASSYGGQGNTGELFF.

This clone was seen a single time. V usage is TRBV5-1 and J usage is TRBJ1-2, with 9 bases matching TRBD1. V was clipped by 4 bases and J by 6 bases; unmatched bases: 7. The germline V gene encodes CDR1 SGHRS and CDR2 YFSETQ. The CDR3 loop spans 14 amino acids. This CDR3 reads CASSLYRGQDGYTF. The CDR3 region has the DNA TGCGCCAGCAGCCTGTACAGGGGGCAGGATGGCTACACCTTC.

The sample holds many counts of this clone. The chain recombines TRBV6-6 with TRBJ2-5, with TRBD2 matching over 11 bases. V lost 6 bases to trimming and J lost 3 bases; unmatched junction nucleotides: 0. The V gene's germline CDR1 is MNHNY and CDR2 SVGAGI (reference sequence). The CDR3 is 13 amino acids. For the CDR3, the DNA is TGTGCCAGCAGGGGACTAGCGGAAGAGACCCAGTACTTC. Encoded protein: CASRGLAEETQYF.

This clone has just a few counts. This rearrangement joins TRBV28 to TRBJ1-4, with TRBD1 identical over 7 bases. V gave up 8 bases and J gave up 5 bases; unmatched junction bases: 5. Germline CDR1 and CDR2: MDHEN and SYDVKM. CDR3 length: 13 amino acids. The CDR3 loop reads CASLGTANEKLFF. In nucleotides, the CDR3 is TGTGCCAGCCTTGGGACAGCGAATGAAAAACTGTTTTTT.

CDR3 loop: CASSIYGTVNTDTQYF. The CDR3 coding sequence is TGTGCCAGTAGTATTTACGGGACAGTGAACACAGATACGCAGTATTTT. The chain employs TRBV19 and TRBJ2-3; 7 nucleotides agree with TRBD1. Germline CDR1 and CDR2: LNHDA and SQIVND (reference sequence). This CDR3 is built from 16 residues. J gave up 2 bases and V 3 bases, and 8 bases lay outside the gene matches.

This clone appeared a single time. The chain couples TRBV30 to TRBJ2-5; D gene unclear. Per the germline V gene, CDR1 is GTSNPN and CDR2 is SVGIG (reference sequence). V dropped 2 bases and J dropped 1 base, with 5 bases sitting between them. This CDR3 is built from 12 residues. Here the CDR3 reads CAWSLAQETQYF. CDR3 in DNA: TGTGCCTGGAGTCTGGCCCAAGAGACCCAGTACTTC.

The gene calls are TRBV4-2 and TRBJ1-4, with TRBD1 as a possible D gene (5 bases). From germline, CDR1 is LGHNA and CDR2 YNFKEQ. Trimming stripped 1 base from V and 4 bases from J, with 10 bases between. CDR3 size: 15 residues. The CDR3 region is CASSQVSGNNEKLFF. The CDR3 DNA reads TGTGCCAGCAGCCAAGTTTCAGGGAATAATGAAAAACTGTTTTTT.

The rearrangement joins TRBV19 to TRBJ1-1; 7 bases are a match to TRBD1. Germline V lookup: CDR1 LNHDA, CDR2 SQIVND (reference sequence). CDR3 length: 14 residues. V lost 5 bases and J lost 3; bases outside the gene matches: 6. The CDR3 nucleotides read TGTGCCAGTAGTGTCCAGGGGGGATACACTGAAGCTTTCTTT. This sequence encodes CASSVQGGYTEAFF.

There are a few counts of this clone. The rearrangement links TRBV6-6 to TRBJ2-7; 9 bases fit TRBD1. The CDR3 length is 14 residues. J lost 2 bases, V lost 6 bases, and 5 bases had no gene match. Germline CDR1 and CDR2: MNHNY and SVGAGI (reference sequence). The CDR3 protein is CASRPGTGTYEQYV. The CDR3 DNA is TGTGCCAGCAGACCCGGGACAGGGACCTACGAGCAGTACGTC.

This clone was picked up a small number of times. The rearrangement links TRBV6-1 to TRBJ2-7, with a possible D match to TRBD2 (6 bases). This CDR3 has 13 amino acids. With 7 bases removed from V and 2 bases from J, the gap between germline ends came to 12 bases. The germline gives CDR1 MNHNS, CDR2 SASEGT. CDR3: CASINSGAYEQYV. CDR3 bases: TGTGCCAGCATCAATTCGGGAGCCTACGAGCAGTACGTC.

V usage is TRBV6-5 and J usage is TRBJ1-4; 7 bases fit TRBD1. The CDR3 is 15 residues long. Trimming cost V 5 bases and J 8 bases; bases outside gene matches: 11. Germline-derived CDR1 and CDR2 are MNHEY and SVGAGI. The CDR3 nucleotides are TGTGCCAGCAGTCCGTTAGGGGGCGGAGAAGAAAAACTGTTTTTT. It yields the protein CASSPLGGGEEKLFF.

V is TRBV28 and J is TRBJ2-1; 9 bases agree with TRBD2. Germline CDR1 MDHEN, CDR2 SYDVKM. Losses at the gene ends were 10 bases for V and 8 bases for J; bases not matched to a gene: 15. The CDR3 runs 15 residues. Written as DNA, the CDR3 is TGTGCCATCAGACTAGCGGTACTCTCAGCGGATGAGCAGTTCTTC. It specifies CAIRLAVLSADEQFF.

This clone showed up just once. The gene calls are TRBV7-3 and TRBJ1-1; tentative D call: TRBD1 (6 bases). The CDR3 loop spans 13 amino acids. V lost 1 base to trimming and J lost 4 bases, with 7 bases between them. Germline V gene data show CDR1 as SGHTA and CDR2 as FQGTGA. The CDR3 DNA sequence: TGTGCCAGCAGCTTAAAAGGGGGCACTGAAGCTTTCTTT. It translates to CASSLKGGTEAFF.

As for this clone: This specimen includes other DNA sequences encoding the same CDR3. The V call is TRBV10-3, the J call TRBJ1-2, with 7 bases identical to TRBD1. CDR1 is ENHRY and CDR2 is SYGVKD in the germline V gene. The ends lost 3 bases at V and 7 bases at J; junction bases unmatched: 2. This CDR3 has 12 amino acids. Written as DNA, the CDR3 is TGTGCCATCAGTGACCGGGACAGTGGCTACACCTTC. This sequence encodes CAISDRDSGYTF.

V gene TRBV7-6 combines with J gene TRBJ2-5; TRBD1 is a possible D gene (5 bases). The CDR3 loop spans 14 amino acids. Per germline, CDR1 SGHVS and CDR2 FNYEAQ. The ends were cut back, 5 bases at V and 0 bases at J, with 10 bases in the middle. The chain's CDR3 is CASSQTRDQETQYF. CDR3 nucleotide sequence: TGTGCCAGCAGCCAGACCAGGGACCAAGAGACCCAGTACTTC.

Only a few counts were recorded for this clone. The V call is TRBV2, the J call TRBJ1-1; 8 bases are shared with TRBD1. Per the germline V gene, CDR1 is SNHLY and CDR2 is FYNNEI. The CDR3 is 13 residues long. V gave up 6 bases and J gave up 2 bases; unmatched junction bases: 2. The CDR3 bases are TGTGCCAGCAGAGGGACAGGTAACACTGAAGCTTTCTTT. This gives the protein CASRGTGNTEAFF.

This CDR3 reads CASNKGLLYGYTF. CDR3 coding DNA: TGTGCCAGTAATAAGGGGCTCCTTTATGGCTACACCTTC. The V and J genes are TRBV19 and TRBJ1-2; a weak D match, TRBD1 (5 bases). Germline-derived CDR1 and CDR2 are LNHDA and SQIVND (reference sequence). The V end was cut by 7 bases, the J end by 5 bases, with 14 bases between. The length of the CDR3 is 13 residues.

This CDR3 reads CASSLEGAGSNQPQHF. CDR3 coding DNA: TGTGCCAGCAGCTTAGAAGGAGCTGGCAGCAATCAGCCCCAGCATTTT. The V call is TRBV7-8, the J call TRBJ1-5; no clear D gene. Germline CDR1 and CDR2: SGHVS and FQNEAQ. The CDR3 totals 16 residues. Trimming took off 1 base at V and 1 base at J, with 11 bases between the two ends.

The table lists this clone with a few counts. The V gene is TRBV6-5, the J gene TRBJ2-7; 8 bases are shared with TRBD2. CDR3 length: 14 residues. Germline lookup yields CDR1 MNHEY and CDR2 SVGAGI. V shed 3 bases, J shed 2 bases, and the junction held 3 bases outside the gene matches. The CDR3 loop is CASSYGTRAYEQYV. The CDR3 DNA sequence: TGTGCCAGCAGTTATGGGACTAGGGCCTACGAGCAGTACGTC.

This clone was observed a handful of times. The CDR3 here is CASSLAGETGAGGRRTDTQYF. CDR3 DNA: TGCGCCAGCAGCTTGGCAGGAGAAACGGGAGCGGGAGGACGACGCACAGATACGCAGTATTTT. J is TRBJ2-3 and V is TRBV5-1; 9 bases agree with TRBD2. This CDR3 has 21 amino acids. The V gene end was trimmed by 0 bases and the J gene end by 1 base; junction bases not matched to a gene: 18. Germline CDR1 and CDR2: SGHRS and YFSETQ.

For the CDR3, the DNA is TGTGCCAGCAGCAAGCGTCAGCGGCAAGAGACCCAGTACTTC. This encodes CASSKRQRQETQYF. The V gene is TRBV5-6, the J gene TRBJ2-5, with TRBD2 as a possible D gene (5 bases). CDR1 and CDR2 (germline): SGHDT, YYEEEE. Trimming shortened V by 4 bases and J by 2 bases, and 12 bases separated the two germline ends. There are 14 residues in the CDR3.

The chain couples TRBV7-8 to TRBJ2-5, with 10 nucleotides matching TRBD2. Looked up from germline, CDR1 is SGHVS and CDR2 is FQNEAQ. V was pared by 8 bases and J by 3 bases, with 3 bases of the junction left unmatched. This CDR3 is 13 amino acids long. CDR3 protein: CASGLAVKETQYF. CDR3 nucleotides: TGTGCCAGCGGACTAGCGGTAAAAGAGACCCAGTACTTC.

V usage is TRBV2 and J usage is TRBJ2-7; D is perhaps TRBD1 (6 bases). The CDR3 length is 13 residues. Between the trimmed V and J ends, which lost 7 bases and 6 bases, there was a span of 16 bases. CDR1 is SNHLY, CDR2 FYNNEI, per germline. CDR3 sequence (DNA): TGTGCCAGCATGAGGGGGAACGGGCTCGAGCAGTACGTC. It codes for CASMRGNGLEQYV.